Listed here is a single T cell receptor beta chain. The antigen remains unidentified. This sample was included in a study of response to subunit inactivated influenza vaccine. Notes on the study in general: Authors suggested each seasonal influenza vaccination recruits few new T cells.

TCRdb used MiXCR to reprocess the RT-PCR reads, holding one entry per CDR3 protein. The table has over 400,000 distinct CDR3 sequences, over 9.5% seen once. The ends lost 1 base at V and 7 bases at J; junction bases unmatched: 4. Germline assignment: CDR1 SSHAT and CDR2 FNYEAQ (reference sequence). CDR3 length equals 13 residues. Sequencing was performed on PBMCs from blood, taken 40 to 50 days after vaccination. The rearrangement uses TRBV7-7 and TRBJ2-7; the match to TRBD2 covers 7 bases. This receptor was identified in a man over 45 who received an inactivated influenza vaccine. This CDR3 is CASSLGAGREQYF. The CDR3 nucleotides read TGTGCCAGCAGCTTAGGAGCGGGAAGAGAGCAGTACTTC.